This record looks at one TCR beta chain sequence and its context. Antigen unknown. The data are from a study of T-cell reconstitution after alpha-beta-depleted transplantation in children. Broader study findings: For some patients, TCRbeta diversity was high at day 60 because of recipient T cells and thymic progenitors that survived. From newly produced T cells came most of the T-cell counts and diversity one year after transplant.

Unique molecular identifiers tagged the TCRbeta library. MiXCR was run by TCRdb on the PCR reads, yielding one entry per CDR3 protein. There are about 980,000 distinct CDR3 sequences in the sample; about 31% occur only once, and about 28% lies in the top ten. The germline V and J ends were trimmed by 10 bases and 0 bases, with 17 bases remaining between them. CDR3 length: 15 amino acids. The germline gives CDR1 SNHLY, CDR2 FYNNEI. The sequenced sample was PBMCs, mostly from graft donor cells, obtained 360 days after TCRalphabeta/CD19-depleted stem cell transplant. V is TRBV2 and J is TRBJ2-3; maybe TRBD2 (6 bases). This TCR was sampled from a boy under two years old who had a stem cell transplant for SCID, so the T cells may come from the graft donor. CDR3 in amino acids: CATPGRNTSTDTQYF. The CDR3 bases are TGTGCCACCCCTGGGAGGAACACTAGCACAGATACGCAGTATTTT.